The table lists the clone carrying this T cell receptor beta chain with a few counts. Its matching antigen is unknown. Using its own MiXCR run on the reads, TCRdb lists one record per CDR3 protein. The sample has hundreds of thousands of distinct CDR3 sequences, roughly 12% seen once; the top ten hold around 9.6%. This sample was taken from a study of T cell repertoires in cytomegalovirus infection. Background on the study: Indications came from public TCR beta signatures; they pointed to CMV infection and to a matching HLA type.

General study findings and limits: HLA-C-restricted CMV clonotypes gave the most frequent clonotype in two of eight donors. Totalled public TCR beta family frequency picked out people who carried CMV plus the relevant HLA.

The clonotype was recovered from a human donor in good health (CMV status not recorded). Some clones in this sample may be carry-over from other donors' samples. Sequenced: PBMCs.

CDR3 DNA: TGCAGTGCTAGAGATCATGGGAACGGCTACACCTTC. It yields the protein CSARDHGNGYTF. The V call is TRBV20-1, the J call TRBJ1-2; D is unclear. Germline-derived CDR1 and CDR2 are DFQATT and SNEGSKA (reference sequence). The V end lost 0 bases, the J end lost 8 bases, and 10 bases lay between the germline ends. The CDR3 sequence is 12 residues long.